This is a list of T cell receptor beta chains from one sample in a study of metastatic and nonmetastatic thyroid tumors. MiXCR reprocessed the PCR reads for TCRdb. Here the sample spans 20,000 to 25,000 clones, around 13% being singletons. Source material: blood. Source of these receptors: a female donor with papillary thyroid cancer or a benign thyroid nodule (not recorded which). Some clones in this sample may be carry-over from other donors' samples. CDR3s include the opening cysteine and the closing phenylalanine or tryptophan. Fields, in order: D gene, V gene, J gene, clone size, CDR3 DNA, CDR3 protein. The D gene is left open where the match is weak. Some rows mark clone size as missing; the rest say once, few, many or name a class of expanded clone.

D: NA; V: TRBV7-9; J: TRBJ2-7; size: many; DNA: TGTGCCAGCAGCTTTTCGTTGGACAGGCAGTACTTC; CDR3: CASSFSLDRQYF
D: NA; V: TRBV6-6; J: TRBJ2-1; size: many; DNA: TGTGCCAGCAGTTACTCACGGAACCTCCCAGGTAATGAGCAGTTCTTC; CDR3: CASSYSRNLPGNEQFF
D: NA; V: TRBV4-2; J: TRBJ2-2; size: many; DNA: TGTGCCAGCTCGGCCCCGGGGCTTGGGGAGCTGTTTTTT; CDR3: CASSAPGLGELFF
D: TRBD2; V: TRBV20-1; J: TRBJ2-1; size: NA; DNA: TGCAGTGCTAGGGCTGTGGGAGGGATATCCGGTGAGCAGTTCTTC; CDR3: CSARAVGGISGEQFF
D: NA; V: TRBV11-2; J: TRBJ1-5; size: many; DNA: TGTGCCAGCAGCGTTACGGGTGGCGATCAGCCCCAGCATTTT; CDR3: CASSVTGGDQPQHF
D: TRBD2; V: TRBV6-1; J: TRBJ2-5; size: few; DNA: TGTGCCAGCAGTCCCACTAGCGGCAAAGAGACCCAGTACTTC; CDR3: CASSPTSGKETQYF
D: NA; V: TRBV7-8; J: TRBJ1-3; size: NA; DNA: TGTGTCAGCAGTGGCTGGGACGTAGACTCTGGAGACACCATATATTTT; CDR3: CVSSGWDVDSGDTIYF
D: TRBD1; V: TRBV5-5; J: TRBJ1-1; size: many; DNA: TGTGCCAGCAGCTCGTGGACAGGGATGAACACTGAAGCTTTCTTT; CDR3: CASSSWTGMNTEAFF
D: NA; V: TRBV3-1; J: TRBJ1-5; size: many; DNA: TGTGCCAGCAGCCAAGAGGGGTATAGCAATCAGCCCCAGCATTTT; CDR3: CASSQEGYSNQPQHF
D: TRBD1; V: TRBV6-1; J: TRBJ1-1; size: many; DNA: TGTGCCAGCAGTTTTGACAGGGGGACTGAAGCTTTCTTT; CDR3: CASSFDRGTEAFF
D: NA; V: TRBV30; J: TRBJ2-3; size: many; DNA: TGTGCCTGGAGTAGTCGGGACTCCTTTACAGATACGCAGTATTTT; CDR3: CAWSSRDSFTDTQYF
D: TRBD1; V: TRBV4-3; J: TRBJ1-5; size: many; DNA: TGCGCCAGCAGCCAAACCCCCCCTATCAGGGGGAGAAGTAATCAGCCCCAGCATTTT; CDR3: CASSQTPPIRGRSNQPQHF
D: TRBD1; V: TRBV4-1; J: TRBJ2-7; size: many; DNA: TGCGCCAGCAGCCACCTGACAGGGTCTCTCTACGAGCAGTACTTC; CDR3: CASSHLTGSLYEQYF
D: TRBD2; V: TRBV28; J: TRBJ2-1; size: medium-sized; DNA: TGTGCCAGCAGTTTCACCCGGGTACGGCGGGAGGGCCTCAACAATGAGCAGTTCTTC; CDR3: CASSFTRVRREGLNNEQFF
D: NA; V: TRBV6-2/TRBV6-3; J: TRBJ2-7; size: NA; DNA: TGTGCAAACATTGCGACTTCCTACGAGCAGTACTTC; CDR3: CANIATSYEQYF
D: TRBD1; V: TRBV6-1; J: TRBJ1-2; size: many; DNA: TGTGCCAGCTATCGGGACAGGGATGGCTACACCTTC; CDR3: CASYRDRDGYTF
D: NA; V: TRBV5-1; J: TRBJ1-4; size: many; DNA: TGCGCCAGCAGCTTGGGTCCAACTAATGAAAAACTGTTTTTT; CDR3: CASSLGPTNEKLFF
D: NA; V: TRBV10-3; J: TRBJ2-2; size: many; DNA: TGTGCCATCAGTGACTTCGGGTCCGGGGGCTACGGGGAGCTGTTTTTT; CDR3: CAISDFGSGGYGELFF
D: NA; V: TRBV11-3; J: TRBJ1-6; size: medium-sized; DNA: TGTGCCAGCAGCAAAGGAGGGGGGGGCGGTAATTCACCCCTCCACTTT; CDR3: CASSKGGGGGNSPLHF
D: NA; V: TRBV5-1; J: TRBJ2-3; size: many; DNA: TGCGCCAGCAGCTTGGGGGTATTTGGGACAGATACGCAGTATTTT; CDR3: CASSLGVFGTDTQYF